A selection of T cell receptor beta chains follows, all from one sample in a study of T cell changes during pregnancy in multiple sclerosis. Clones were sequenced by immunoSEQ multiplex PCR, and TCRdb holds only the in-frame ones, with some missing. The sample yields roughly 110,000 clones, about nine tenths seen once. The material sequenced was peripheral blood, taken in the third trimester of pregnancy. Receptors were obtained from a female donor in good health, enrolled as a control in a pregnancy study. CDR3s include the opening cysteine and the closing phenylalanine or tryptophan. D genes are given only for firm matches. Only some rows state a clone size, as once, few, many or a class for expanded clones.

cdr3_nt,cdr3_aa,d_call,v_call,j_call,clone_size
TGTGCCAGTAGAGGGCCGTGGGGGCCTGAAGCTTTCTTT,CASRGPWGPEAFF,-,TRBV19,TRBJ1-1,-
TGTGCCAGCAGTTATCTTGGACAGGGTGGGGAGCAGTACTTC,CASSYLGQGGEQYF,TRBD1,TRBV6-5,TRBJ2-7,once
TGTGCCTGGAGTCAGTATGCTAATGAAAAACTGTTTTTT,CAWSQYANEKLFF,-,TRBV30,TRBJ1-4,few
TGCGCCAGCAGCTTGGGGAGTGGCAATCAGCCCCAGCATTTT,CASSLGSGNQPQHF,-,TRBV5-1,TRBJ1-5,once
TGCAGCGTCGCTAGCGGACCTAGCACAGATACGCAGTATTTT,CSVASGPSTDTQYF,TRBD2,TRBV29-1,TRBJ2-3,-
TGCGCCAGCAGCTACACCTTGGACAGCGTGAACACTGAAGCTTTCTTT,CASSYTLDSVNTEAFF,-,TRBV4-3,TRBJ1-1,-
TGTGCCTGGGACGGGGTTTCTAGCACAGATACGCAGTATTTT,CAWDGVSSTDTQYF,-,TRBV30,TRBJ2-3,-
TGTGCCAGCAGATTGACAGTTGCCGCTGGCTACACCTTC,CASRLTVAAGYTF,-,TRBV2,TRBJ1-2,-
TGCGCCAGCAGCTCCCTGACAGGGGTGGAAAAACTGTTTTTT,CASSSLTGVEKLFF,TRBD1,TRBV5-1,TRBJ1-4,once
TGTGCCAGCAGTTATACTTTGAACACCGGGGAGCTGTTTTTT,CASSYTLNTGELFF,-,TRBV6-5,TRBJ2-2,-
TGTGCCAGCAGGAGGGACAGGGGTTACGAGCAGTACTTC,CASRRDRGYEQYF,TRBD1,TRBV2,TRBJ2-7,-
TGTGCCAGCAGCTTATCAGCTAGCGGAGTAGATACGCAGTATTTT,CASSLSASGVDTQYF,TRBD2,TRBV7-3,TRBJ2-3,-
TGTGCCAGCAGGCATAGCGGGGGAACCTACAATGAGCAGTTCTTC,CASRHSGGTYNEQFF,TRBD2,TRBV6-5,TRBJ2-1,-
TGTGCCAGCAGCTTAGTAATCACAGATACGCAGTATTTT,CASSLVITDTQYF,-,TRBV7-2,TRBJ2-3,-